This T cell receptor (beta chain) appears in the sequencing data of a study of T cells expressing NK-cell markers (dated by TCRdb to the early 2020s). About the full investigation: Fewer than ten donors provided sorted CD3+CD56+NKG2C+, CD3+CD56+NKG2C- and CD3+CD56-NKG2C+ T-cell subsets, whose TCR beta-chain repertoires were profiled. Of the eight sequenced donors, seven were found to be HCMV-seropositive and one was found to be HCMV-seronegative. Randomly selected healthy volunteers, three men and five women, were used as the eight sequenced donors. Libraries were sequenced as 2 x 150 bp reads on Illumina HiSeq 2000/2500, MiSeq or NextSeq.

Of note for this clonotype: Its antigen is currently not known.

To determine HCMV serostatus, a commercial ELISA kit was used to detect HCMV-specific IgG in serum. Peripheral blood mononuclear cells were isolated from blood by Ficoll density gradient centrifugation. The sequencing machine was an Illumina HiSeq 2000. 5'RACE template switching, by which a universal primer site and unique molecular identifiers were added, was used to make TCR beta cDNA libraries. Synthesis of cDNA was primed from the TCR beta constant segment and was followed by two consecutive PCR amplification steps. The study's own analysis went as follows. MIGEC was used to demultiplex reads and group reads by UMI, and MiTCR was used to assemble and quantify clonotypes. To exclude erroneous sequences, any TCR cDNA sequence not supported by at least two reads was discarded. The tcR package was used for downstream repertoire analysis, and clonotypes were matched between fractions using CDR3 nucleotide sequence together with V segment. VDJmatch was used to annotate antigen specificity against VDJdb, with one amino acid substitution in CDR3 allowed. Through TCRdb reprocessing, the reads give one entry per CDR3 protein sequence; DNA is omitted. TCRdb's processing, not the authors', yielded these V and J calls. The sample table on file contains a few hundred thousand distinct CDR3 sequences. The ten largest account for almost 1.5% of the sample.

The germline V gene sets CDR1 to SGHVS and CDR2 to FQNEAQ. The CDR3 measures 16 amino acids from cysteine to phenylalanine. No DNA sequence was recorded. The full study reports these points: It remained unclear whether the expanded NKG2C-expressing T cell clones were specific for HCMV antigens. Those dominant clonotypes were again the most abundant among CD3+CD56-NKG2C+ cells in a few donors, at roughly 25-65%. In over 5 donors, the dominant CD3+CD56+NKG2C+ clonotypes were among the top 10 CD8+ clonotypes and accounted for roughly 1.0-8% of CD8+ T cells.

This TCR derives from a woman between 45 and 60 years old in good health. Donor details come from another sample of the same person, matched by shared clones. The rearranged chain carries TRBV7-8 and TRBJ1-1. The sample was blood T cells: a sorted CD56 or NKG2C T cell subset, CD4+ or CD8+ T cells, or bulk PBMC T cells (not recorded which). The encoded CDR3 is CASSFQQTFMNTEAFF.